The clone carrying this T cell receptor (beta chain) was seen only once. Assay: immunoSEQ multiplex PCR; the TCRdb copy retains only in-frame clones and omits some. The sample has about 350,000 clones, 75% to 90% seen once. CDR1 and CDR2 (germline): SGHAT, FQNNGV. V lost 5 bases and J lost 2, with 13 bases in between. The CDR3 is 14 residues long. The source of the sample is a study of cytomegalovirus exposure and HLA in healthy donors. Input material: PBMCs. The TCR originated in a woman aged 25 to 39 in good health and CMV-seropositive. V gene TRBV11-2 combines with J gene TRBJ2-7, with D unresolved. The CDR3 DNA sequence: TGTGCCAGCAGCCCCCTGGGTGGGGCCTACGAGCAGTACTTC. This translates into CASSPLGGAYEQYF.